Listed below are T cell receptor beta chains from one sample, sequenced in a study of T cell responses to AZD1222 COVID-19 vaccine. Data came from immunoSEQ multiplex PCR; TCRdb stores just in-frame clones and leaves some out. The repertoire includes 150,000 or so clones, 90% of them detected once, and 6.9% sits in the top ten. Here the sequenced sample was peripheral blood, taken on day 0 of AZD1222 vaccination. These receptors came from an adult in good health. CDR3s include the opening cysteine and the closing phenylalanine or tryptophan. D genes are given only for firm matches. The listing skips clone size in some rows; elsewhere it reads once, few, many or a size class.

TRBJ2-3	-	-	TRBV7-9	CASSFFPPQLYSTDTQYF	TGTGCCAGCAGCTTCTTTCCCCCACAGCTCTACAGCACAGATACGCAGTATTTT
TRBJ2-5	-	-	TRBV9	CASSVDGAGRTQYF	TGTGCCAGCAGCGTAGATGGTGCCGGTCGGACCCAGTACTTC
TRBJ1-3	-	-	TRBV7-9	CASSPSRSGNTIYF	TGTGCCAGCAGCCCATCCCGCTCTGGAAACACCATATATTTT
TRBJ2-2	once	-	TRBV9	CASSVVGGTDTGELFF	TGTGCCAGCAGCGTAGTTGGCGGAACCGACACCGGGGAGCTGTTTTTT
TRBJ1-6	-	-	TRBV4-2	CASSQGGGNSPLHF	TGTGCCAGCAGCCAAGGAGGGGGTAATTCACCCCTCCACTTT
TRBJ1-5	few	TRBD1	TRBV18	CASSPRVEGAGQPQHF	TGTGCCAGCTCACCACGCGTGGAGGGGGCAGGTCAGCCCCAGCATTTT
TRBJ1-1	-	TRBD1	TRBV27	CASTPGGATEAFF	TGTGCCAGCACTCCAGGGGGGGCTACTGAAGCTTTCTTT
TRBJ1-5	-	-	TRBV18	CASSPRGGSNQPQHF	TGTGCCAGCTCACCACGCGGGGGAAGCAATCAGCCCCAGCATTTT
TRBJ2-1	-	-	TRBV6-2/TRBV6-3	CASSYSFTGTYNEQFF	TGTGCCAGCAGTTACTCGTTTACAGGGACCTACAATGAGCAGTTCTTC
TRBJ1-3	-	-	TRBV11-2	CASSLYPEGSGNTIYF	TGTGCCAGCAGTTTATACCCAGAGGGCTCTGGAAACACCATATATTTT
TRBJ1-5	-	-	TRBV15	CATSRTASINQPQHF	TGTGCCACCAGCAGGACAGCTAGCATAAATCAGCCCCAGCATTTT
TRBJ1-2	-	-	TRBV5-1	CASSLQAGYGYTF	TGCGCCAGCAGCTTGCAAGCAGGCTATGGCTACACCTTC
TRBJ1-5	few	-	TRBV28	CASSLSGGGSRQPQHF	TGTGCCAGCAGTTTGAGTGGTGGGGGGAGTCGACAGCCCCAGCATTTT
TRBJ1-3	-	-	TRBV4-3	CASSQEGGNSGNTIYF	TGCGCCAGCAGCCAAGAAGGGGGGAACTCTGGAAACACCATATATTTT
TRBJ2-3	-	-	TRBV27	CASSPFFNTDTQYF	TGTGCCAGCAGTCCATTTTTTAACACAGATACGCAGTATTTT
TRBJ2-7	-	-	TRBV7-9	CASSRTVSSYEQYF	TGTGCCAGCAGCCGGACAGTGAGCTCCTACGAGCAGTACTTC
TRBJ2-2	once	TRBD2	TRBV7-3	CASSSGLAAGELFF	TGTGCCAGCAGCTCGGGACTAGCAGCCGGGGAGCTGTTTTTT
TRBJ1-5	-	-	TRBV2	CASSRDGGRFQPQHF	TGTGCCAGCAGCCGAGACGGAGGCAGGTTTCAGCCCCAGCATTTT
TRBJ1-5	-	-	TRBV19	CASSIDGYNQPQHF	TGTGCCAGTAGTATTGACGGGTACAATCAGCCCCAGCATTTT
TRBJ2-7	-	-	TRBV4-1	CASSQPGSSAYEQYF	TGCGCCAGCAGCCAGCCCGGGAGCAGTGCTTACGAGCAGTACTTC
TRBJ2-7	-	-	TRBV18	CASSPNRDDEQYF	TGTGCCAGCTCACCAAACCGGGACGACGAGCAGTACTTC
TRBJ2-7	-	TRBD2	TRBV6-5	CASRVLAGVRNEQYF	TGTGCCAGCAGGGTGCTAGCGGGGGTCCGGAACGAGCAGTACTTC
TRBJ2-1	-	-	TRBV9	CASSAWGSTILSGNEQFF	TGTGCCAGCAGCGCCTGGGGCTCGACGATCCTCTCAGGCAATGAGCAGTTCTTC
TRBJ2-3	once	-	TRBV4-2	CASSQDAQTAPDTQYF	TGTGCCAGCAGCCAAGATGCGCAGACAGCTCCAGATACGCAGTATTTT
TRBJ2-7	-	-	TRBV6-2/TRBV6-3	CASSFSSYEQYF	TGTGCCAGCAGTTTTAGCTCCTACGAGCAGTACTTC
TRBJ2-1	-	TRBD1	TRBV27	CASRLRPGQGFFDEQFF	TGTGCCAGCAGATTAAGACCGGGACAGGGGTTTTTCGATGAGCAGTTCTTC
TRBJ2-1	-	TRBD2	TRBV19	CASSIVSGGSYNEQFF	TGTGCCAGTAGTATAGTTAGCGGGGGCTCCTACAATGAGCAGTTCTTC